This paragraph covers one TCR beta chain sequence. This record belongs to a study of blood T cell repertoires in COVID-19. Study-wide context: The United States, Italy and Spain provided the acute and convalescent COVID-19 samples. Sample material is recorded as cDNA or gDNA derived from T cells, B-cell-depleted T cells, or PBMCs.

Source study methods: Amplification of reference gene primers was used by the study to estimate nucleated cell counts. Profiled with immunoSEQ multiplex PCR; TCRdb holds only in-frame clones, not every one. The V and J calls and clone size were taken over from that table, and D and trimming were inferred from the DNA. The sample records approximately 130,000 clones, 85% being singletons. This CDR3 is built from 16 residues. V trimming: 1 base; J trimming: 6 bases; junction bases outside the gene matches: 7. The germline V gene encodes CDR1 KGHDR and CDR2 SFDVKD. The sequence was obtained from a human donor in a cohort sampled during active COVID-19. Sequencing was performed on peripheral blood. The chain joins TRBV24-1 to TRBJ2-1; 8 bases agree with TRBD1. CDR3 DNA: TGTGCCACCAGTGATTTACGGCAGGGGGCGGCCAATGAGCAGTTCTTC. It specifies CATSDLRQGAANEQFF.